These 9 T cell receptor beta chains originate from one sample sequenced in a study of identical twins. TCRdb independently ran MiXCR on the 5' RACE reads; one entry per CDR3 protein. The repertoire includes some 900,000 distinct CDR3 sequences, about 12% of them detected once, and 1.5% to 2% sits in the top ten. These data were also filed under a second study, of yellow fever vaccine responses in identical twins.

The sequencing input was PBMCs. The receptors derive from a woman between 18 and 29 years old in good health.

There are many counts of this clonotype. This chain uses TRBV29-1 with TRBJ2-2; TRBD2 matches at 10 bases. The junction had 4 bases not matched to a gene; V was cut back by 5 bases and J by 4 bases. CDR1 is SQVTM, CDR2 ANQGSEA, per germline. The CDR3 covers 14 residues. The CDR3 DNA reads as TGCAGCGTTACTAGCGGGGCGAGCACCGGGGAGCTGTTTTTT. This translates into CSVTSGASTGELFF.

This clonotype was detected once. The rearrangement uses TRBV6-2 or TRBV6-3 and TRBJ2-7; 7 bases line up with TRBD1. This CDR3 comprises 15 residues. Unmatched junction bases numbered 8, after V lost 2 bases and J lost 4 bases. Germline V CDR1 and CDR2: MNHEY, SVGEGT. The CDR3 DNA follows: TGTGCCAGCAGTTACACAGACAGGGTCTCGTACGAGCAGTACTTC. Translating gives CASSYTDRVSYEQYF.

The chain joins TRBV12-3 or TRBV12-4 to TRBJ2-7; unclear D gene. V lost 3 bases and J 3 bases, leaving 12 bases between the germline ends. This CDR3 has 14 residues. This CDR3 reads CASSLKVGVYEQYF. CDR3 in DNA: TGTGCCAGCAGTTTGAAAGTTGGGGTCTACGAGCAGTACTTC.

This clonotype turned up a few times. This chain connects TRBV10-3 to TRBJ1-4; D perhaps matches TRBD1 (6 bases). Germline V gene lookup returns CDR1 ENHRY and CDR2 SYGVKD. Trimming stripped 6 bases from V and 5 bases from J, with 16 bases between. The length of the CDR3 is 15 residues. CDR3 amino acids: CAISQGRQDNEKLFF. DNA of the CDR3: TGTGCCATCAGCCAGGGGCGGCAAGACAATGAAAAACTGTTTTTT.

Only a few counts were recorded for this clonotype. V gene TRBV2 combines with J gene TRBJ2-3, with D hard to call. The CDR3 spans 13 residues. CDR1 is SNHLY and CDR2 is FYNNEI in the germline V gene. Trimming took off 4 bases at V and 1 base at J, with 6 bases between the two ends. CDR3 loop: CASSAHRTDTQYF. For the CDR3, the DNA is TGTGCCAGCAGTGCCCACCGCACAGATACGCAGTATTTT.

The chain couples TRBV12-3 or TRBV12-4 to TRBJ2-2; TRBD2 aligns across 8 bases. This CDR3 has 17 amino acids. V dropped 1 base and J dropped 6; count of bases not matched to a gene: 10. The CDR3 coding sequence is TGTGCCAGCAGTTTAGGAACTAGCGGAGCCGCTCCCGGGGAGCTGTTTTTT. It encodes CASSLGTSGAAPGELFF.

V and J are TRBV5-1 and TRBJ1-2; D is perhaps TRBD1 (5 bases). Germline V gene lookup returns CDR1 SGHRS and CDR2 YFSETQ. The V end was cut by 0 bases, the J end by 2 bases, with 14 bases between. This CDR3 has 16 amino acids. This CDR3 reads CASSLEPGRGNYGYTF. DNA for the CDR3: TGCGCCAGCAGCTTGGAACCGGGACGAGGAAACTATGGCTACACCTTC.

The chain links TRBV10-1 to TRBJ2-1; 9 bases are shared with TRBD2. The CDR3 totals 15 residues. Germline CDR1 reads WNHNN; CDR2 reads SYGVQD (reference sequence). V shed 3 bases and J 5 bases; nucleotides not matched to a gene: 5. The DNA of the CDR3 is TGCGCCAGCAGTGACGGGGCTAGCGGGAACAATGAGCAGTTCTTC. Translation gives CASSDGASGNNEQFF.

This clonotype was detected only a few times. The chain carries TRBV5-6 and TRBJ2-3; no firm D call. The CDR3 has 13 amino acids. Per the germline V gene, CDR1 is SGHDT and CDR2 is YYEEEE. Trimming pared 8 bases from V and 2 bases from J, leaving 12 bases between. CDR3 sequence: CASRREYTDTQYF. Written as DNA, the CDR3 is TGTGCCAGTCGTCGCGAGTACACAGATACGCAGTATTTT.